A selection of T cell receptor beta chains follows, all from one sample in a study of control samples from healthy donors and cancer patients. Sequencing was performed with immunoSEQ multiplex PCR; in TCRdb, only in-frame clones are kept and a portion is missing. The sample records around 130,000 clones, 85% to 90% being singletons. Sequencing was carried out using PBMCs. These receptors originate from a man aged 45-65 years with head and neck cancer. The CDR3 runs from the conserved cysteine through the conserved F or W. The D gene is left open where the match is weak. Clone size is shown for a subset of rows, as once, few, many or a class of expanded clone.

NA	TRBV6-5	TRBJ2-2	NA	CASTELGSPGELFF	TGTGCCAGCACCGAGCTGGGATCACCCGGGGAGCTGTTTTTT
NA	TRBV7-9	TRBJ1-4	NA	CASSLARGLFGEKLFF	TGTGCCAGCAGCTTAGCCAGGGGCTTGTTTGGCGAAAAACTGTTTTTT
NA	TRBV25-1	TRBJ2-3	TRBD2	CASSDWTSGSDTQYF	TGTGCCAGCAGTGACTGGACTAGCGGGAGTGATACGCAGTATTTT
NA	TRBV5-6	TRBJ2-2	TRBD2	CASSLGTSGNGELFF	TGTGCCAGCAGCCTGGGGACTAGCGGGAATGGGGAGCTGTTTTTT
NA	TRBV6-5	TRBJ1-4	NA	CASSLLSTNEKLFF	TGTGCCAGCTCCCTCTTGTCAACTAATGAAAAACTGTTTTTT
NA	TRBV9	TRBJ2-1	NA	CASSAHNEQFF	TGTGCCAGCAGCGCTCACAATGAGCAGTTCTTC
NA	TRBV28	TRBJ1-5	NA	CASTVGHGDNQPQHF	TGTGCCAGCACCGTGGGCCACGGGGATAATCAGCCCCAGCATTTT
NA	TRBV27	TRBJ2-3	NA	CASRWRGPSTDTQYF	TGTGCCAGCAGATGGAGGGGGCCGAGCACAGATACGCAGTATTTT
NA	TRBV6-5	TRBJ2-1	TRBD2	CAKLAGGLDEQFF	TGTGCCAAGTTAGCGGGGGGGCTAGATGAGCAGTTCTTC
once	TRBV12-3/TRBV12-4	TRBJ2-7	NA	CASSFLGGEQYF	TGTGCCAGCAGTTTTTTGGGGGGAGAGCAGTACTTC
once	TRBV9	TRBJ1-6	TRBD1	CASSVSGQGNSPLHF	TGTGCCAGCAGCGTATCGGGACAGGGCAATTCACCCCTCCACTTT
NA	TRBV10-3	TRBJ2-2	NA	CAIGSMGTGELFF	TGTGCCATCGGGTCTATGGGGACCGGGGAGCTGTTTTTT